One sample yielded the 5 T cell receptor beta chains listed below, sequenced in a study of beta chain features in type 1 diabetes. Study-wide points: A moderate, significant TCRB CDR3 shortening appeared in type 1 diabetes across four CD4+ subsets.

These TCRs are of unknown antigen specificity. Every isolated RNA sample was fully reverse transcribed, so sequencing captured expressed TCRB transcripts. The protocol was immunoSEQ multiplex PCR, while the TCRdb copy is restricted to in-frame clones and leaves out a portion. The data show some 160,000 clones, about 9% seen once. The sample taken for sequencing was central memory CD4+ T cells from blood. The receptors were gathered from a woman under 30 with type 1 diabetes.

This chain joins TRBV4-3 and TRBJ2-4, with D possibly being TRBD2 (5 bases). V was pared by 1 base and J by 1 base, with 11 bases between. The CDR3 runs 16 residues. Germline lookup yields CDR1 LGHNA and CDR2 YSLEER. CDR3 loop: CASSQVGPGAKNIQYF. DNA of the CDR3: TGCGCCAGCAGCCAAGTAGGTCCGGGGGCCAAAAACATTCAGTACTTC.

This clone was counted between two and nine times. CDR3 loop: CASSSTSGRLYEQYF. The CDR3, as DNA: TGTGCCAGCAGCTCTACTAGCGGGAGATTGTACGAGCAGTACTTC. V gene TRBV28 combines with J gene TRBJ2-7; 11 bases align to TRBD2. Germline lookup yields CDR1 MDHEN and CDR2 SYDVKM. The CDR3 covers 15 residues. The V segment lost 6 bases and the J segment 4 bases; nucleotides outside the gene matches: 8.

This clone was seen more than once but under ten times. The chain recombines TRBV5-4 with TRBJ2-3; a possible D gene is TRBD2 (5 bases). The CDR3 has 14 amino acids. Trimming cost V 4 bases and J 2 bases, with 11 bases left between them. In germline, CDR1 is SGHNT, CDR2 YYREEE (reference sequence). The CDR3 DNA follows: TGTGCCAGCAGCCCGGGGAAGTTCACAGATACGCAGTATTTT. It is translated as CASSPGKFTDTQYF.

The V call is TRBV5-1, the J call TRBJ1-2; weak D call: TRBD1 (6 bases). The CDR3 runs to 15 residues. Between the trimmed V and J ends, which lost 2 bases and 6 bases, there was a span of 17 bases. Per the germline V gene, CDR1 is SGHRS and CDR2 is YFSETQ. The DNA of the CDR3 is TGCGCCAGCAGCTTAACGGATCCGACAGGCGATGGCTACACCTTC. It is translated as CASSLTDPTGDGYTF. The full variable domain, in which reference TRBV5-1 and TRBJ1-2 provide the parts outside the CDR3, is KAGVTQTPRYLIKTRGQQVTLSCSPISGHRSVSWYQQTPGQGLQFLFEYFSETQRNKGNFPGRFSGRQFSNSRSEMNVSTLELGDSALYLCASSLTDPTGDGYTFGSGTRLTVV.

The table lists this clone with a few counts. V usage is TRBV27 and J usage is TRBJ1-1; maybe TRBD1 (5 bases). The ends were cut back, 6 bases at V and 5 bases at J, with 7 bases in the middle. This CDR3 spans 11 amino acids. CDR1 is MNHEY, CDR2 SMNVEV, per germline (reference sequence). CDR3 coding DNA: TGTGCCAGCAGGGGGGGGACTGAAGCTTTCTTT. Translated: CASRGGTEAFF.